This T cell receptor (beta chain) was retrieved from a study of beta chain features in type 1 diabetes. There are 15 residues in the CDR3. Germline V gene data show CDR1 as MNHNS and CDR2 as SASEGT. V was pared by 4 bases and J by 3 bases, with 16 bases between. CD4+ naive, central memory, regulatory and stem cell-like memory subsets were isolated by sorting on CD45RO/CCR7/CD25/CD127/CD95/CD27. The isolated RNA, all of it, was reverse transcribed, so expressed TCRB transcripts were what got sequenced. The protocol was immunoSEQ multiplex PCR, while the TCRdb copy is restricted to in-frame clones and leaves out a portion. The table shows a few hundred thousand clones, with 30% occurring only once.

The chain joins TRBV6-1 to TRBJ2-7; TRBD2 might be the D (6 bases). The source of this sequence is a man aged 18 to 29 in good health. The material sequenced was naive CD4+ T cells from blood. CDR3 DNA sequence: TGTGCCAGCAGTGCCCCGGGACTGCTTCTCTACGAGCAGTACTTC. Amino acid sequence: CASSAPGLLLYEQYF.